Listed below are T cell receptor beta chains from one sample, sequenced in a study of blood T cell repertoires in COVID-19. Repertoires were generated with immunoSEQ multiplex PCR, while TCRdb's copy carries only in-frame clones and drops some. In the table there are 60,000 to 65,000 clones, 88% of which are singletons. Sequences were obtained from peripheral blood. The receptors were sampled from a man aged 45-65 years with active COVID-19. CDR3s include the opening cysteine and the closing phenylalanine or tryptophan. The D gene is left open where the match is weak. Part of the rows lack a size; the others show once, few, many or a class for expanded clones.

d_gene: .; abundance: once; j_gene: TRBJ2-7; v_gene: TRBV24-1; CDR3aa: CATSDLRRPKRSSGEQYF; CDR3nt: TGTGCCACCAGTGATTTGCGACGGCCCAAAAGGTCGTCGGGCGAGCAGTACTTC
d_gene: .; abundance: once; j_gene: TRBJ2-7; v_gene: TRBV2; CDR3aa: CATRGGRYEQYF; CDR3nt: TGTGCCACGAGGGGGGGCCGGTACGAGCAGTACTTC
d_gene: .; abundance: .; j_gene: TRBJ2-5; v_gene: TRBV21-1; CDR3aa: CASSKVGGGGETQYF; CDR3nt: TGTGCCAGCAGCAAAGTTGGGGGGGGAGGAGAGACCCAGTACTTC
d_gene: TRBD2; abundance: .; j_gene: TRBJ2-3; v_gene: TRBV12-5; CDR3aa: CASGSQRGPVTDTQYF; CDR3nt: TGTGCTAGTGGTTCGCAGCGGGGGCCCGTCACAGATACGCAGTATTTT
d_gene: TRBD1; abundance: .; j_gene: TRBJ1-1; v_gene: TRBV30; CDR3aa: CACDRGLGTEAFF; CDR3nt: TGTGCCTGCGACAGGGGGCTAGGGACTGAAGCTTTCTTT
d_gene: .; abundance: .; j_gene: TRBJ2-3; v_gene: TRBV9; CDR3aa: CASSVGVADTDTQYF; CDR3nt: TGTGCCAGCAGCGTAGGAGTAGCGGACACAGATACGCAGTATTTT
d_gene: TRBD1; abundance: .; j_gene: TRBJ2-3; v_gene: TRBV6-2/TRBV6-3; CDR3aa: CASSGDRGIDTQYF; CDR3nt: TGTGCCAGCAGTGGGGACAGGGGAATAGATACGCAGTATTTT
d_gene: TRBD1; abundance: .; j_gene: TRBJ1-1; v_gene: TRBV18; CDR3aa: CASSPITGATEAFF; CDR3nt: TGTGCCAGCTCACCTATTACAGGGGCTACTGAAGCTTTCTTT
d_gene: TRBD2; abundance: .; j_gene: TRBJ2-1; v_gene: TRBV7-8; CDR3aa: CASSSKRGRYNEQFF; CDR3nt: TGTGCCAGCAGCTCGAAGCGGGGTCGTTACAATGAGCAGTTCTTC
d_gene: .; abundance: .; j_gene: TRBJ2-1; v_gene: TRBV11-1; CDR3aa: CASSSSLGTSNEQFF; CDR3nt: TGTGCCAGCAGCTCTAGCTTAGGGACTTCAAATGAGCAGTTCTTC
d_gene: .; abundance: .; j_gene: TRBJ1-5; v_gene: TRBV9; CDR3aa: CASSRELVNSNQPQHF; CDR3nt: TGTGCCAGCAGCCGAGAGTTGGTAAACAGCAATCAGCCCCAGCATTTT
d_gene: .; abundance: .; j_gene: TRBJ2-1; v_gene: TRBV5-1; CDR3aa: CASSPASSAGLSTSWQFF; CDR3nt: TGCGCCAGCAGCCCCGCTTCTAGCGCCGGTTTATCAACAAGCTGGCAGTTCTTC
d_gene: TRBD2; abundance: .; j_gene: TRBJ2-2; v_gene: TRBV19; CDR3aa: CASSIGGGPGELFF; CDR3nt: TGTGCCAGTAGTATAGGCGGGGGGCCGGGGGAGCTGTTTTTT
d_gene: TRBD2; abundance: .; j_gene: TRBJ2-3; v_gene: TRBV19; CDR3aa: CASSGGLGRGTDTQYF; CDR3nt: TGTGCCAGTAGCGGGGGACTAGGAAGGGGCACAGATACGCAGTATTTT